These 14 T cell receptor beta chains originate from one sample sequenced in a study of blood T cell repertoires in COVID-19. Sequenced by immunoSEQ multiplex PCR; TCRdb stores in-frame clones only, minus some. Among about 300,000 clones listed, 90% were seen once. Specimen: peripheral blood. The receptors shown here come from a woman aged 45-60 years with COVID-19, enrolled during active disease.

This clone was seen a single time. The CDR3 DNA reads TGTGCCAGCAGCCCTCAGGGGGCTGACGAGCAGTACTTC. Translated, it gives CASSPQGADEQYF. The gene calls are TRBV7-9 and TRBJ2-7; TRBD1 aligns across 8 bases. Germline lookup yields CDR1 SEHNR and CDR2 FQNEAQ (reference sequence). Trimming took 5 bases from V and 5 from J; bases not matched to a gene: 5. The CDR3 consists of 13 residues.

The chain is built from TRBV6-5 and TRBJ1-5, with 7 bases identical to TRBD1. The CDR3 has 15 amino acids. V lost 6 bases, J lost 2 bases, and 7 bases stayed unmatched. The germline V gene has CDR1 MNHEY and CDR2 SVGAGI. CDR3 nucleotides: TGTGCCAGCAGCAACCGGGACAGCCGCAATCAGCCCCAGCATTTT. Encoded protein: CASSNRDSRNQPQHF.

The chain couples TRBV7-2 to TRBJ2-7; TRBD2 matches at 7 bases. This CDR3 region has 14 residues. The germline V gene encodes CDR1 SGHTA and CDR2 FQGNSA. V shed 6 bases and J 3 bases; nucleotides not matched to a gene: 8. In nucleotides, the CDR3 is TGTGCCAGCAGTCGCCTCAGCGGGAACTACGAGCAGTACTTC. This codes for CASSRLSGNYEQYF.

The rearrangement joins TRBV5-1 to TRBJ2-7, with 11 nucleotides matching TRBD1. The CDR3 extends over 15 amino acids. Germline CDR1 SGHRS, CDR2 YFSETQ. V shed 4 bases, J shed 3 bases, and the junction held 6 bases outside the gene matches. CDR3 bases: TGCGCCAGCAGCGGGGGACAGGGGGTTTTCTACGAGCAGTACTTC. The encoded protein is CASSGGQGVFYEQYF.

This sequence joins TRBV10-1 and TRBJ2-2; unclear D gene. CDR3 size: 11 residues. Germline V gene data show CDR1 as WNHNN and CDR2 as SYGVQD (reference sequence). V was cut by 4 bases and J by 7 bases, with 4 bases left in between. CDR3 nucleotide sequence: TGCGCCAGCAGTGTCCACGGGGAGCTGTTTTTT. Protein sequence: CASSVHGELFF.

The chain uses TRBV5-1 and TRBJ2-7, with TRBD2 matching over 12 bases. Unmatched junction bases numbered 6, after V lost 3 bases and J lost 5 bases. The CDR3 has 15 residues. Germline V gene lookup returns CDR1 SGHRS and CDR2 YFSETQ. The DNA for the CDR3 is TGCGCCAGCAGCTATGTGACTAGCGGGAGCAACGAGCAGTACTTC. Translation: CASSYVTSGSNEQYF.

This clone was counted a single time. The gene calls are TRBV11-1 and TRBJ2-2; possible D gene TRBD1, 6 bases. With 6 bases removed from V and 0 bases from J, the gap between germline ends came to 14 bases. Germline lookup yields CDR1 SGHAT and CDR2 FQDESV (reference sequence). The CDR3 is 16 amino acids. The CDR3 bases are TGTGCCAGCAGTCCGATGGACAGAACGAACACCGGGGAGCTGTTTTTT. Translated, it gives CASSPMDRTNTGELFF.

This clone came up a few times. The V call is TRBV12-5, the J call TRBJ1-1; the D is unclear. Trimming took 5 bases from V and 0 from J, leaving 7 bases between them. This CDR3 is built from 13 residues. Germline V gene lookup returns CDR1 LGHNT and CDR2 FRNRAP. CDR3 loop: CASGPKMNTEAFF. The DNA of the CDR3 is TGTGCTAGTGGTCCAAAAATGAACACTGAAGCTTTCTTT.

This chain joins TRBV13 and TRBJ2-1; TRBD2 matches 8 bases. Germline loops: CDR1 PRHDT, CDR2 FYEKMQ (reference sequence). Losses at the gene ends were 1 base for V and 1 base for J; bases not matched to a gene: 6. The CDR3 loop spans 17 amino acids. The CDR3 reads CASSLVAGRGSYNEQFF. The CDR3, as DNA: TGTGCCAGCAGCTTAGTGGCCGGGAGGGGTTCCTACAATGAGCAGTTCTTC.

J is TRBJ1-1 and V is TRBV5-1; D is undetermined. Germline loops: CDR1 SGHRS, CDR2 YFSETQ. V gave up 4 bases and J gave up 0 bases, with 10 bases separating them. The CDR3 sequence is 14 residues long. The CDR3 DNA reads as TGCGCCAGCAGCCCGGGAAACATGAACACTGAAGCTTTCTTT. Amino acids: CASSPGNMNTEAFF.

The CDR3 sequence: CATRGLAGQADTQYF. For the CDR3, the DNA is TGTGCCACCCGGGGACTAGCGGGCCAAGCAGATACGCAGTATTTT. The chain recombines TRBV10-3 with TRBJ2-3; 12 nucleotides align to TRBD2. V trimming: 10 bases; J trimming: 4 bases; junction bases outside the gene matches: 9. Per germline, CDR1 ENHRY and CDR2 SYGVKD. The CDR3 totals 15 residues.

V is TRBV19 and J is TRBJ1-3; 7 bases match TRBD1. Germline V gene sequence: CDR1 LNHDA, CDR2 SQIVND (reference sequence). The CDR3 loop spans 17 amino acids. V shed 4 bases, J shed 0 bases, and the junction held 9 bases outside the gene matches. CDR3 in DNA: TGTGCCAGTAGTAGGACAGGTCTAAGAGGCTCTGGAAACACCATATATTTT. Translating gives CASSRTGLRGSGNTIYF.

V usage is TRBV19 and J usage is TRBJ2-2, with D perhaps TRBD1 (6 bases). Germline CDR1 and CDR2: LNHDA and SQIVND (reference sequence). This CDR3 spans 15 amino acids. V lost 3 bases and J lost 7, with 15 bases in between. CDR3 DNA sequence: TGTGCCAGTAGTATTTCTACAGGGTTAGGCGGGGAGCTGTTTTTT. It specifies CASSISTGLGGELFF.

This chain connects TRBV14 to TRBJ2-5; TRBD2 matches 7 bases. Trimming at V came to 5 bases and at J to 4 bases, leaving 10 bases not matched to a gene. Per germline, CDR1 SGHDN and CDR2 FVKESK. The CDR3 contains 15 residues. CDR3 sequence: CASSKSSWGGETQYF. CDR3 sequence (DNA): TGTGCCAGCAGCAAAAGTTCTTGGGGGGGAGAGACCCAGTACTTC.